A selection of T cell receptor beta chains follows, all from one sample in a study of identical twins. TCRdb reprocessed the 5' RACE reads with MiXCR, giving one entry per CDR3 protein. The sample includes hundreds of thousands of distinct CDR3 sequences, roughly 7% seen only once; the top ten take 3.6%. These data also formed part of another study, on yellow fever vaccine responses in identical twins.

Sequenced: memory (CD45RO+) T cells sorted from blood. The origin of the receptors is a young woman in good health. Both conserved end residues are part of each CDR3. Each record gives: V gene, D gene, clone size, J gene, CDR3 protein, CDR3 DNA. D genes are given only for firm matches. Clone size is not always given. Where it is, it says once, few, many or a class for expanded clones.

TRBV27	TRBD2	many	TRBJ2-1	CASSPRGLAGGNEQFF	TGTGCCAGCAGTCCCAGGGGACTAGCGGGTGGAAATGAGCAGTTCTTC
TRBV7-2	.	many	TRBJ2-5	CASSLAPRFGPRETQYF	TGTGCCAGCAGCTTAGCCCCTCGATTTGGGCCAAGGGAGACCCAGTACTTC
TRBV10-3	.	many	TRBJ2-7	CAIRQSAPYEQYF	TGTGCCATCAGGCAGAGTGCCCCCTACGAGCAGTACTTC
TRBV20-1	.	.	TRBJ2-3	CSARARQGSTDTQYF	TGCAGTGCTAGAGCACGTCAGGGTAGCACAGATACGCAGTATTTT
TRBV3-1	.	.	TRBJ2-7	CASSYPGQPYEQYF	TGTGCCAGCAGCTACCCCGGGCAGCCTTACGAGCAGTACTTC
TRBV12-3/TRBV12-4	.	many	TRBJ1-1	CASSFDTSNTEAFF	TGTGCCAGCAGTTTTGACACCTCGAACACTGAAGCTTTCTTT
TRBV12-3/TRBV12-4	TRBD1	many	TRBJ1-1	CASTPGQGNTEAFF	TGTGCCAGCACCCCGGGACAGGGGAACACTGAAGCTTTCTTT
TRBV10-1	TRBD2	few	TRBJ2-1	CASGQTGLAGEQFF	TGCGCCAGCGGACAGACAGGACTAGCTGGTGAGCAGTTCTTC
TRBV7-2	TRBD1	.	TRBJ2-3	CASSLAAGGRTDTQYF	TGTGCCAGCAGCTTAGCAGCAGGGGGCCGCACAGATACGCAGTATTTT
TRBV27	.	many	TRBJ2-4	CASSTGQSIAKNIQYF	TGTGCCAGCAGTACCGGACAGTCGATAGCCAAAAACATTCAGTACTTC
TRBV9	.	many	TRBJ2-2	CASSEWTSTGELFF	TGTGCCAGCAGCGAGTGGACATCCACCGGGGAGCTGTTTTTT
TRBV20-1	TRBD2	many	TRBJ2-1	CSARGSGSSYNEQFF	TGCAGTGCTAGGGGGAGCGGGAGTTCCTACAATGAGCAGTTCTTC
TRBV6-5	.	few	TRBJ1-2	CASRRHYGYTF	TGTGCCAGCAGACGACACTATGGCTACACCTTC
TRBV12-3/TRBV12-4	.	few	TRBJ1-5	CATSSEGGEGNQPQHF	TGTGCCACTTCCTCAGAGGGTGGGGAAGGTAATCAGCCCCAGCATTTT
TRBV5-8	.	few	TRBJ2-1	CASSFAGTVNEQFF	TGTGCCAGCAGCTTTGCCGGGACCGTAAATGAGCAGTTCTTC
TRBV7-8	.	few	TRBJ1-3	CASSLGSLSGTGNTIYF	TGTGCCAGCAGCTTAGGATCTCTGTCGGGGACTGGAAACACCATATATTTT
TRBV11-2	TRBD1	few	TRBJ2-2	CASSLDHGGTGGRAGELFF	TGTGCCAGCAGCTTAGATCATGGAGGGACAGGGGGCAGGGCCGGGGAGCTGTTTTTT
TRBV11-2	.	many	TRBJ1-4	CASSWTATNEKLFF	TGTGCCAGCAGCTGGACAGCAACTAATGAAAAACTGTTTTTT
TRBV4-2	TRBD2	.	TRBJ2-5	CASSPTGGTSGPETQYF	TGTGCCAGCAGCCCCACTGGGGGGACTAGCGGGCCTGAGACCCAGTACTTC
TRBV27	TRBD2	.	TRBJ2-1	CASTKLSSGQKNEQFF	TGTGCCAGCACCAAACTCTCTAGCGGCCAAAAAAATGAGCAGTTCTTC
TRBV4-1	TRBD2	.	TRBJ2-1	CASSQDSTSGGASINEQFF	TGCGCCAGCAGCCAAGATAGCACTAGCGGGGGGGCAAGTATCAATGAGCAGTTCTTC
TRBV6-2/TRBV6-3	.	many	TRBJ1-2	CASSYEDYYGYTF	TGTGCCAGCAGTTACGAGGATTACTATGGCTACACCTTC
TRBV20-1	.	few	TRBJ2-7	CSALPGNLGEQYF	TGCAGTGCCCTTCCCGGGAATTTGGGAGAGCAGTACTTC
TRBV15	.	few	TRBJ2-1	CATSHRPPESNEQFF	TGTGCCACCAGCCACCGACCGCCGGAGTCCAATGAGCAGTTCTTC
TRBV4-1	.	.	TRBJ1-4	CASSPEGRTNEKLFF	TGCGCCAGCAGCCCAGAGGGGAGAACTAATGAAAAACTGTTTTTT
TRBV5-1	TRBD1	few	TRBJ2-5	CASRDRGFRQETQYF	TGCGCCAGCAGAGACAGGGGATTCCGGCAAGAGACCCAGTACTTC
TRBV12-3/TRBV12-4	TRBD2	many	TRBJ2-3	CASSLRTSGSTDTQYF	TGTGCCAGCAGCTTAAGGACTAGCGGAAGCACAGATACGCAGTATTTT
TRBV20-1	.	many	TRBJ2-7	CSVQGSFYEQYF	TGCAGTGTTCAGGGAAGTTTCTACGAGCAGTACTTC
TRBV11-1	.	few	TRBJ2-1	CASSISLGGEQFF	TGTGCCAGCAGCATTAGCTTAGGAGGCGAGCAGTTCTTC
TRBV7-6	.	few	TRBJ1-2	CASSPLDQNYGYTF	TGTGCCAGCAGCCCGTTGGATCAGAACTATGGCTACACCTTC
TRBV20-1	TRBD2	few	TRBJ2-7	CSADAGGISYEQYF	TGCAGTGCGGACGCGGGGGGGATCTCCTACGAGCAGTACTTC
TRBV12-3/TRBV12-4	.	many	TRBJ2-2	CASSSKPGAGELFF	TGTGCCAGCAGTTCCAAACCGGGTGCGGGGGAGCTGTTTTTT
TRBV5-4	TRBD2	few	TRBJ2-2	CASSLALLAGGAGELFF	TGTGCCAGCAGCTTGGCCCTACTAGCGGGAGGCGCCGGGGAGCTGTTTTTT
TRBV5-1	.	few	TRBJ2-5	CASSSGRVETQYF	TGCGCCAGCAGCTCCGGACGGGTAGAGACCCAGTACTTC
TRBV29-1	TRBD2	many	TRBJ2-1	CTGRTSVTNEQFF	TGCACCGGCCGGACTAGCGTCACCAATGAGCAGTTCTTC
TRBV28	.	few	TRBJ1-2	CASSSSRTSGYTF	TGTGCCAGCAGTTCGTCAAGGACGAGCGGCTACACCTTC
TRBV5-1	TRBD2	few	TRBJ2-5	CASSLQTTSGGLYF	TGCGCCAGCAGCCTTCAAACAACTAGCGGGGGGCTGTACTTC
TRBV4-2	.	.	TRBJ2-2	CASSQGLAEINTGELFF	TGTGCCAGCAGCCAAGGCTTAGCGGAGATAAACACCGGGGAGCTGTTTTTT
TRBV4-1	.	few	TRBJ1-2	CASSHQGSYGYTF	TGCGCCAGCAGCCACCAGGGGAGCTATGGCTACACCTTC
TRBV12-3/TRBV12-4	TRBD2	many	TRBJ2-1	CASSSPGLAGGKQFF	TGTGCCAGCAGTTCGCCGGGACTAGCGGGGGGAAAGCAGTTCTTC
TRBV10-2	.	many	TRBJ2-1	CASIRGDGGYNNEQFF	TGCGCCAGCATCCGTGGGGACGGGGGATACAACAATGAGCAGTTCTTC
TRBV29-1	TRBD1	many	TRBJ2-5	CSVGTGGGETQYF	TGCAGCGTTGGGACAGGCGGTGGGGAGACCCAGTACTTC
TRBV10-2	.	.	TRBJ2-2	CASGLRSGELFF	TGCGCCAGCGGCCTCAGGTCCGGGGAGCTGTTTTTT
TRBV10-2	.	many	TRBJ2-1	CAISVSGGNEQFF	TGCGCCATCTCGGTTTCCGGTGGGAATGAGCAGTTCTTC
TRBV12-3/TRBV12-4	TRBD2	many	TRBJ2-1	CASSFEAGGPVEQFF	TGTGCCAGCAGTTTTGAGGCGGGAGGGCCGGTTGAGCAGTTCTTC
TRBV2	.	.	TRBJ1-1	CASRDTEGTEAFF	TGTGCCAGTCGGGACACCGAGGGGACTGAAGCTTTCTTT
TRBV21-1	.	few	TRBJ1-2	CASSKGYAGLYGYTF	TGTGCCAGCAGCAAAGGTTATGCAGGGCTCTATGGCTACACCTTC
TRBV25-1	.	many	TRBJ2-7	CASSGTREQYF	TGTGCCAGCAGTGGGACTCGGGAGCAGTACTTC
TRBV2	.	.	TRBJ2-1	CASSMYNEQFF	TGTGCCAGCAGCATGTACAATGAGCAGTTCTTC
TRBV10-3	TRBD2	.	TRBJ2-7	CAISEPGGLYEQYF	TGTGCCATCAGTGAGCCGGGAGGGTTGTACGAGCAGTACTTC
TRBV2	.	many	TRBJ1-2	CASSETGIYGYTF	TGTGCCAGCAGTGAGACGGGGATCTATGGCTACACCTTC
TRBV9	.	.	TRBJ2-3	CASSVGTGRTDTQYF	TGTGCCAGCAGCGTAGGTACAGGGCGTACAGATACGCAGTATTTT
TRBV6-1	TRBD1	few	TRBJ1-5	CASSVDRAPNQPQHF	TGTGCCAGCAGTGTAGACAGGGCCCCCAATCAGCCCCAGCATTTT
TRBV12-3/TRBV12-4	TRBD2	few	TRBJ2-1	CASSLWTSTDNEQFF	TGTGCCAGCAGTTTGTGGACTAGCACCGACAATGAGCAGTTCTTC